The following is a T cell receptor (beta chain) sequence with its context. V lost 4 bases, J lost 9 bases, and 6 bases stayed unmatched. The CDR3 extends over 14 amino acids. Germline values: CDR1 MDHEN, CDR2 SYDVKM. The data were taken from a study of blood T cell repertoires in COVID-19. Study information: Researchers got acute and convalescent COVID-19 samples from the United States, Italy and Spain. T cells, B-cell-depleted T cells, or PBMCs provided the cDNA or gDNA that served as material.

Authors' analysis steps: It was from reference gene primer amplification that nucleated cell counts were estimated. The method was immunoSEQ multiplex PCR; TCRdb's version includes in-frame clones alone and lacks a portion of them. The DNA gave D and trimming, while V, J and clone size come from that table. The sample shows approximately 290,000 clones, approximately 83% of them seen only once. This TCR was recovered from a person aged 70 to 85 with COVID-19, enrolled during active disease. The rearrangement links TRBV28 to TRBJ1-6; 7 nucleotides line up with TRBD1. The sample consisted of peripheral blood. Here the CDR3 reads CASSYNRGGSPLHF. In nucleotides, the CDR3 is TGTGCCAGCAGTTATAACAGGGGAGGTTCACCCCTCCACTTT.